This T cell receptor (beta chain) was profiled in a study of blood T cells in healthy people across ages. Around 9.4 milliliters was the volume of peripheral blood drawn from each donor. CDR1 and CDR2 (germline): SGHRS, YFSETQ. The CDR3 covers 18 residues. The V end was cut by 4 bases, the J end by 0 bases, with 17 bases between. For the second PCR, which ran for 7 to 11 cycles, a sample-barcoded 5' primer and a J-beta primer mix were used. MiXCR, applied by TCRdb to the 5' RACE reads, yields one record per CDR3 protein. The repertoire holds around 1,000,000 distinct CDR3 sequences, with 20% to 25% as singletons. Study-wide points: The percentage of naive T cells correlated strongly with TCR beta diversity.

Of note for this clonotype: Its cognate antigen is unknown.

These same data were also listed under a study on T cells of mothers and their children. That source reports: The authors added sample barcodes and 2-4 random nucleotides using the M1S primer of the second PCR.

The clonotype was recovered from a girl aged 2-10 years in good health. The chain employs TRBV5-1 and TRBJ2-6; D unresolved. Sequencing was done on a sample of blood. The CDR3 DNA sequence: TGCGCCAGCAGCGCCCCGTTAGGGTTTGACTCTGGGGCCAACGTCCTGACTTTC. Translated: CASSAPLGFDSGANVLTF.